Listed here is a single T cell receptor beta chain. The antigen is not known. Indicated treatment: approximately 9-day PBMC culture with coronavirus spike peptide pools or control peptides (ViraFEST assay). For ViraFEST, peptide pools expanded antigen-specific T cells, after which the TCRs were sequenced. The sample originates from a study of vaccination and CD4 T cells after COVID-19. J was trimmed by 1 base and V by 4 bases; bases with no gene match: 8. From germline, CDR1 is LNHDA and CDR2 SQIVND (reference sequence). The CDR3 consists of 17 residues. The Oncomine TCR Beta short-read assay was what sequenced the DNA obtained from cultured CD4+ T cells. The template was genomic DNA from cultured CD4+ T cells. TCRdb fed the PCR reads into MiXCR, producing one record per CDR3 protein. The sample carries under 15,000 distinct CDR3 sequences, 25% to 30% recorded once.

This chain connects TRBV19 to TRBJ1-3; 9 nucleotides match TRBD1. Sequencing used cultured CD4+ T cells from blood. The sequence was collected from a human donor with COVID-19. DNA for the CDR3: TGTGCCAGTAGTACCCGGGACAGGGTTTCTTCTGGAAACACCATATATTTT. Translation gives CASSTRDRVSSGNTIYF.